This T cell receptor (beta chain) was sequenced for a study of T cells in localized non-small cell lung cancer. Study results and caveats: Uninvolved nearby lung showed the greatest T cell clonality, exceeding that found in tumor. Sequencing was limited to one tumor region, leaving the possibility of heterogeneity open.

With regard to this clone: Its antigen is still unknown.

Germline V gives CDR1 SNHLY, CDR2 FYNNEI. V lost 5 bases and J 5 bases, leaving 4 bases between the germline ends. The CDR3 sequence is 11 residues long. This table comes from immunoSEQ multiplex PCR, and its TCRdb copy is limited to in-frame clones, with some not included. The data contain about 57,000 clones, about nine tenths of them seen just once; the ten biggest clones take up just under 20%. The sequencing used peripheral blood, collected before any cancer treatment. The rearrangement uses TRBV2 and TRBJ2-4; D gene ambiguous. This clonotype was obtained from a man aged 35 to 69 with stage I lung adenocarcinoma. Here the CDR3 DNA reads TGTGCCAGCAGTTTCCAAAACATTCAGTACTTC. This encodes CASSFQNIQYF.